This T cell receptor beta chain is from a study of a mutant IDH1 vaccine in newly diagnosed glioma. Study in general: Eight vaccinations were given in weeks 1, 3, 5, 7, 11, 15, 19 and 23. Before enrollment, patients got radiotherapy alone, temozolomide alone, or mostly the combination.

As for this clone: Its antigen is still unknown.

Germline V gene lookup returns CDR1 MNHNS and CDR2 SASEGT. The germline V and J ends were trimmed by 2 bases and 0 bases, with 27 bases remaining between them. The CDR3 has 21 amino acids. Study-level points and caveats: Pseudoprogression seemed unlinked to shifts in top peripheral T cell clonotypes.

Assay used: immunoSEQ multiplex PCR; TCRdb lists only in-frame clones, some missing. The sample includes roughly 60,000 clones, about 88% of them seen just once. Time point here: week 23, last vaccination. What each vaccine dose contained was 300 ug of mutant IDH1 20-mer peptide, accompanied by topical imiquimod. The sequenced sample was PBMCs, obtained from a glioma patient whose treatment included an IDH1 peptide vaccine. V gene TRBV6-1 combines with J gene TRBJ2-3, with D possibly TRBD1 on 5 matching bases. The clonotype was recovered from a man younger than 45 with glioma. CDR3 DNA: TGTGCCAGCAGTGAATGGGCTGGTGCAAGGGGTCCGGCTACTAGCACAGATACGCAGTATTTT. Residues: CASSEWAGARGPATSTDTQYF.